Following are 31 T cell receptor beta chains from one sample sequenced in a study of cytomegalovirus exposure and HLA in healthy donors (dated by TCRdb to the late 2010s). Library preparation was by the immunoSEQ multiplex PCR assay. The multiplex PCR relied on a mix of 60 forward primers for TCR Vbeta segments and 13 reverse primers for TCR Jbeta segments. TCRdb provides this immuneACCESS table in a form limited to in-frame rearrangements. Some clones are lacking; in checked studies, under half of them reflect an unresolved V gene, and why the rest are absent is not known. The sample table shows 150,000 to 200,000 clones, and around 83% are seen once. Around 6% of the sample rests with the top ten. Sequences were obtained from PBMCs. Source of these receptors: a woman between 45 and 60 years old in good health and CMV-seropositive.

The chain has TRBV28 and TRBJ2-2; D gene ambiguous. The germline V gene encodes CDR1 MDHEN and CDR2 SYDVKM. V lost 6 bases to trimming and J lost 7 bases, with 9 bases between them. This CDR3 region has 12 residues. In nucleotides, the CDR3 is TGTGCCAGCAGGGGCTTGGACGGGGAGCTGTTTTTT. Its translation: CASRGLDGELFF.

This clone showed up just once. J is TRBJ2-7 and V is TRBV19, with 8 bases that match TRBD2. CDR1 is LNHDA and CDR2 is SQIVND in the germline V gene (reference sequence). The CDR3 length is 15 residues. Unmatched junction bases numbered 7, after V lost 5 bases and J lost 1 base. Here the CDR3 DNA reads TGTGCCAGTAGTCGGGGTACTAGCGGTTCCTACGAGCAGTACTTC. Its protein product is CASSRGTSGSYEQYF.

V and J are TRBV5-6 and TRBJ2-5; D remains ambiguous. The J call may be faulty, since TRBJ2-7 better matches the DNA end. The CDR3 consists of 13 residues. The germline V gene has CDR1 SGHDT and CDR2 YYEEEE. CDR3 residues: CASSREVSYEQYF. CDR3 DNA: TGTGCCAGCAGCCGTGAGGTTTCCTACGAGCAGTACTTC.

The count of this clone is one. The J gene is TRBJ2-7, the V gene TRBV18; possible D gene TRBD2, 6 bases. Germline loops: CDR1 KGHSH, CDR2 LQKENI. This CDR3 is 14 amino acids long. Trimming stripped 6 bases from V and 2 bases from J, with 14 bases between. The CDR3 sequence is CASSRGTSTYEQYF. In nucleotides, the CDR3 is TGTGCCAGCTCCCGCGGGACCTCGACCTACGAGCAGTACTTC.

V usage is TRBV27 and J usage is TRBJ2-6, with 7 bases fitting TRBD1. Germline V gives CDR1 MNHEY, CDR2 SMNVEV (reference sequence). After removal of 5 bases from V and 2 bases from J, the junction contained 15 bases not matched to a gene. The CDR3 contains 19 residues. The CDR3 DNA reads as TGTGCCAGCAGTCCCCGACAGGGCCCCACCCCCACTGGGGCCAACGTCCTGACTTTC. Translating gives CASSPRQGPTPTGANVLTF. Drawing the rest from reference TRBV27 and TRBJ2-6, the complete variable domain is EAQVTQNPRYLITVTGKKLTVTCSQNMNHEYMSWYRQDPGLGLRQIYYSMNVEVTDKGDVPEGYKVSRKEKRNFPLILESPSPNQTSLYFCASSPRQGPTPTGANVLTFGAGSRLTVL.

This clone is a singleton in its sample. J is TRBJ2-1 and V is TRBV5-1; TRBD2 agrees at 10 bases. CDR1 SGHRS and CDR2 YFSETQ come from the germline V gene. The CDR3 spans 15 residues. Germline trimming cut 3 bases from V and 12 bases from J; bases unmatched to any gene: 12. The CDR3 nucleotides read TGCGCCAGCAGCTCGACTAGCGGGCAAGGTCGTTCGCAGTTCTTC. Translation: CASSSTSGQGRSQFF.

The chain uses TRBV7-6 and TRBJ2-5; a possible D gene is TRBD2 (5 bases). The V and J ends lost 1 base and 2 bases respectively, with 11 bases between them. Germline V gene lookup returns CDR1 SGHVS and CDR2 FNYEAQ. CDR3 length equals 15 residues. The CDR3 loop reads CASSLGGSGQETQYF. The DNA of the CDR3 is TGTGCCAGCAGCTTAGGGGGTTCGGGGCAAGAGACCCAGTACTTC.

The chain combines TRBV5-1 with TRBJ2-5; possibly TRBD1 for D (7 bases). V was cut by 0 bases and J by 2 bases, with 17 bases left in between. Germline loops: CDR1 SGHRS, CDR2 YFSETQ. The CDR3 has 17 amino acids. CDR3 region: CASSLAPRQGGQETQYF. CDR3 in DNA: TGCGCCAGCAGCTTGGCCCCTCGGCAGGGGGGACAAGAGACCCAGTACTTC.

The rearrangement joins TRBV29-1 to TRBJ2-1; a possible D gene is TRBD2 (6 bases). Trimming left V 7 bases short and J 0 bases short, with 16 bases between. Germline loops: CDR1 SQVTM, CDR2 ANQGSEA. This CDR3 contains 15 residues. CDR3 sequence: CSGFGGRSSYNEQFF. The CDR3 nucleotides are TGCAGCGGGTTTGGAGGGCGAAGCTCCTACAATGAGCAGTTCTTC.

The chain employs TRBV5-5 and TRBJ1-4; D is possibly TRBD1 (6 bases). Trimming removed 1 base at V and 7 bases at J, with 11 bases between. Germline CDR1 and CDR2: SGHKS and YYEKEE (reference sequence). The CDR3 spans 14 residues. CDR3 amino acids: CASSLMGAGEKLFF. CDR3 bases: TGTGCCAGCAGCTTGATGGGGGCGGGTGAAAAACTGTTTTTT.

The chain uses TRBV28 and TRBJ1-2; D gene uncertain. This CDR3 has 15 residues. Trimming stripped 3 bases from V and 5 bases from J, with 16 bases between. The V gene's germline CDR1 is MDHEN and CDR2 SYDVKM. The DNA of the CDR3 is TGTGCCAGCAGTTTCCTTTTTACGGGAGGGTATGGCTACACCTTC. It encodes CASSFLFTGGYGYTF.

This clone was seen a handful of times. J is TRBJ1-1 and V is TRBV5-5; D unresolved. CDR1 SGHKS and CDR2 YYEKEE come from the germline V gene (reference sequence). The CDR3 is made up of 12 amino acids. The ends were cut back, 1 base at V and 4 bases at J, with 5 bases in the middle. The DNA for the CDR3 is TGTGCCAGCAGCTTGCGAGGCACTGAAGCTTTCTTT. Its protein is CASSLRGTEAFF. The full variable domain, rest sourced from reference TRBV5-5 and TRBJ1-1, is DAGVTQSPTHLIKTRGQQVTLRCSPISGHKSVSWYQQVLGQGPQFIFQYYEKEERGRGNFPDRFSARQFPNYSSELNVNALLLGDSALYLCASSLRGTEAFFGQGTRLTVV.

To note about this clone: One end of the junction fails to match germline, which may point to a read error. V is TRBV5-1 and J is TRBJ1-4, with D unresolved. CDR3 length: 13 residues. Germline assignment: CDR1 SGHRS and CDR2 YFSETQ. This CDR3 reads CASSLGPNEKLFF. The CDR3 DNA is TGCGCCAGCAGCTTGGGTCCGAATGAAAAACTATTTTTT. The whole variable domain, remainder taken from reference TRBV5-1 and TRBJ1-4, is KAGVTQTPRYLIKTRGQQVTLSCSPISGHRSVSWYQQTPGQGLQFLFEYFSETQRNKGNFPGRFSGRQFSNSRSEMNVSTLELGDSALYLCASSLGPNEKLFFGSGTQLSVL.

This clone was counted between two and nine times. This chain uses TRBV6-1 with TRBJ1-3; D is possibly TRBD1 (6 bases). The germline V gene has CDR1 MNHNS and CDR2 SASEGT. Trimming left V 4 bases short and J 0 bases short, with 19 bases between. CDR3 length: 18 amino acids. CDR3 DNA sequence: TGTGCCAGCAGTGTACGCCAGACAGGTCAAAGCTCTGGAAACACCATATATTTT. Translated: CASSVRQTGQSSGNTIYF.

The genes are TRBV19 and TRBJ1-5; 7 positions agree with TRBD1. This CDR3 spans 16 amino acids. Trimming cost V 7 bases and J 0 bases; bases outside gene matches: 9. Germline-derived CDR1 and CDR2 are LNHDA and SQIVND (reference sequence). The CDR3: CASKIGTAYSNQPQHF. CDR3 in DNA: TGTGCCAGTAAAATCGGGACAGCTTATAGCAATCAGCCCCAGCATTTT.

The J gene is TRBJ2-1, the V gene TRBV29-1; maybe TRBD2 (5 bases). The CDR3 is 15 residues long. The germline gives CDR1 SQVTM, CDR2 ANQGSEA. V was shortened by 1 base and J by 12 bases, with 22 bases between the two germline ends. In nucleotides, the CDR3 is TGCAGCGTTGAAGCAGGACTCAGCCCTCACTTTCGGCAGTTCTTC. It codes for CSVEAGLSPHFRQFF.

The CDR3 DNA reads as TGTGCCAGCAGTGAAGGACAGGGCTTCGGCTATGGCTACACCTTC. Translated: CASSEGQGFGYGYTF. The V gene is TRBV6-1, the J gene TRBJ1-2; 7 positions agree with TRBD1. V lost 1 base and J lost 4; bases outside the gene matches: 6. Germline V gene data show CDR1 as MNHNS and CDR2 as SASEGT. The CDR3 has 15 amino acids.

The chain combines TRBV12-5 with TRBJ2-1, with TRBD2 as a possible D gene (6 bases). V was trimmed by 2 bases and J by 7 bases, leaving 12 bases between them. Germline loops: CDR1 LGHNT, CDR2 FRNRAP. CDR3 size: 14 residues. CDR3 sequence reads: CASGLSGWSNEQFF. The CDR3 DNA sequence: TGTGCTAGTGGTTTGAGCGGGTGGTCGAATGAGCAGTTCTTC.

The V and J genes are TRBV11-3 and TRBJ2-1; 9 nucleotides align to TRBD1. Trimming removed 1 base from V and 7 bases from J; junction bases left unmatched: 5. CDR1 SGHNT and CDR2 YENEEA come from the germline V gene. This CDR3 comprises 15 residues. This CDR3 is CASSLGRDRVNEQFF. For the CDR3, the DNA is TGTGCCAGCAGCTTAGGCCGGGACAGGGTAAATGAGCAGTTCTTC.

The chain has TRBV19 and TRBJ1-5; 8 bases fit TRBD1. Germline loops: CDR1 LNHDA, CDR2 SQIVND (reference sequence). Trimming at V came to 3 bases and at J to 1 base, leaving 5 bases not matched to a gene. There are 16 residues in the CDR3. The CDR3 nucleotides read TGTGCCAGTAGTATTGGGACAGGTGGGAGCAATCAGCCCCAGCATTTT. Translation gives CASSIGTGGSNQPQHF.

The V call is TRBV5-1, the J call TRBJ2-3, with 7 bases identical to TRBD1. Germline V CDR1 and CDR2: SGHRS, YFSETQ. This CDR3 region has 14 residues. Trimming removed 4 bases from V and 2 bases from J; junction bases left unmatched: 4. CDR3 DNA: TGCGCCAGCAGCCCGGACAGGTTCACAGATACGCAGTATTTT. Translated, it gives CASSPDRFTDTQYF.

The rearrangement joins TRBV15 to TRBJ2-7; 9 bases match TRBD1. Germline CDR1 and CDR2: LNHNV and YYDKDF (reference sequence). The CDR3 covers 15 residues. Trimming at V came to 5 bases and at J to 4 bases, leaving 9 bases not matched to a gene. The CDR3 loop reads CATSGPGQGVYEQYF. The CDR3, as DNA: TGTGCCACCAGCGGACCGGGACAGGGTGTTTACGAGCAGTACTTC.

The V gene is TRBV6-5, the J gene TRBJ1-1, with D hard to call. The V and J ends lost 0 bases and 4 bases respectively, with 15 bases between them. Germline CDR1 is MNHEY and CDR2 is SVGAGI. The CDR3 spans 16 residues. The CDR3 DNA sequence: TGTGCCAGCAGTTACTCGATGGTCGCTCGGGTCACTGAAGCTTTCTTT. It is translated as CASSYSMVARVTEAFF.

This clone came up once. The CDR3 reads CASSSSANTGELFF. The CDR3 DNA sequence: TGTGCCAGCAGTAGCTCTGCGAACACCGGGGAGCTGTTTTTT. The gene calls are TRBV2 and TRBJ2-2; no clear D gene. This CDR3 comprises 14 residues. Deletions cut 5 bases from V and 0 bases from J, with 7 bases between. The germline CDR1 and CDR2 sequences are SNHLY and FYNNEI.

The chain couples TRBV5-6 to TRBJ1-4; D is ambiguous. The V end was cut by 4 bases, the J end by 6 bases, with 13 bases between. The CDR3 runs 14 residues. The germline gives CDR1 SGHDT, CDR2 YYEEEE. The CDR3 DNA reads as TGTGCCAGCAGCCCCGGTATTCCCCATGAAAAACTGTTTTTT. Translated: CASSPGIPHEKLFF.

J is TRBJ2-2 and V is TRBV19; 10 bases map to TRBD2. The CDR3 totals 18 residues. Per germline, CDR1 LNHDA and CDR2 SQIVND (reference sequence). Unmatched junction bases numbered 11, after V lost 6 bases and J lost 1 base. The CDR3 loop is CASRSSPGTSENTGELFF. The CDR3 DNA reads as TGTGCCAGTAGATCATCCCCCGGGACTAGCGAGAACACCGGGGAGCTGTTTTTT.

The rearrangement joins TRBV6-1 to TRBJ2-3, with TRBD1 matching over 11 bases. V lost 10 bases, J lost 0 bases, and 3 bases stayed unmatched. The CDR3 is made up of 14 amino acids. Germline V gene data show CDR1 as MNHNS and CDR2 as SASEGT. The CDR3: CATGQGGSTDTQYF. CDR3 nucleotide sequence: TGTGCCACGGGACAGGGGGGAAGCACAGATACGCAGTATTTT.

J is TRBJ1-3 and V is TRBV15; the match to TRBD1 covers 7 bases. V was clipped by 0 bases and J by 1 base; unmatched bases: 12. Germline V gene lookup returns CDR1 LNHNV and CDR2 YYDKDF (reference sequence). The CDR3 sequence is 19 residues long. CDR3: CATSRDRDSSGKSGNTIYF. In DNA form, the CDR3 reads TGTGCCACCAGCAGAGATAGGGACAGTTCAGGGAAGTCTGGAAACACCATATATTTT.

The chain links TRBV6-1 to TRBJ2-3, with TRBD1 matching over 7 bases. CDR1 MNHNS and CDR2 SASEGT come from the germline V gene. The CDR3 runs to 15 residues. V shed 6 bases and J 5 bases; nucleotides not matched to a gene: 11. DNA of the CDR3: TGTGCCAGCAGCGCCATGGGACAGCTGGGAGATACGCAGTATTTT. It specifies CASSAMGQLGDTQYF.

The J gene is TRBJ1-6, the V gene TRBV4-3, with D unclear. Trimming took off 3 bases at V and 8 bases at J, with 14 bases between the two ends. CDR1 and CDR2 from the germline V gene are LGHNA and YSLEER. The CDR3 has 15 residues. The CDR3 nucleotides are TGCGCCAGCAGCCAGGCGGCTACTGAGTATTCACCCCTCCACTTT. As protein: CASSQAATEYSPLHF.

This clone was counted a few times. V usage is TRBV5-4 and J usage is TRBJ2-1; 7 bases align to TRBD1. Trimming at V came to 6 bases and at J to 5 bases, leaving 8 bases not matched to a gene. CDR1 is SGHNT, CDR2 YYREEE, per germline (reference sequence). The CDR3 consists of 14 residues. The CDR3 nucleotides read TGTGCCAGCAACCGAGAGGGGGCCCACAATGAGCAGTTCTTC. Its translation: CASNREGAHNEQFF.